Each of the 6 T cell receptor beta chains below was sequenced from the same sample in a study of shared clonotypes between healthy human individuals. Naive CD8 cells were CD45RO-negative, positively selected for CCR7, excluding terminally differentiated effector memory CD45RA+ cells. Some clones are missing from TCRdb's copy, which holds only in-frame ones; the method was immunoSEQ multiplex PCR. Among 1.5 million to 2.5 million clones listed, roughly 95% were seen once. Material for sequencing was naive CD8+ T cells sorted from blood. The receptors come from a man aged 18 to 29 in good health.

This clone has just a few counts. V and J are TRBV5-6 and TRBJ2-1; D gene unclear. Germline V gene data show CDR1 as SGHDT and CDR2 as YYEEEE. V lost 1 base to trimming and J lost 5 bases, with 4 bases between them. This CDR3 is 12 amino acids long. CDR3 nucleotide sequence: TGTGCCAGCAGCTTGATTAACAATGAGCAGTTCTTC. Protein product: CASSLINNEQFF.

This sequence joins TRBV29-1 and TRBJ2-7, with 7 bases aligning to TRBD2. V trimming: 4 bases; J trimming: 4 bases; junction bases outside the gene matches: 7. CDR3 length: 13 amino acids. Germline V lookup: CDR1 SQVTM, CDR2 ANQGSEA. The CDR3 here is CSVVAGVEYEQYF. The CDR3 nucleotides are TGCAGCGTTGTGGCGGGAGTCGAATACGAGCAGTACTTC.

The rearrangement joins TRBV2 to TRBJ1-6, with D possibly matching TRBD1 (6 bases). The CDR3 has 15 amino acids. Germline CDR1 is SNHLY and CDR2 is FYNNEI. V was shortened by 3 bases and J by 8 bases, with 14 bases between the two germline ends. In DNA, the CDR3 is TGTGCCAGCAGTGAGGGGGCAGGGTACGATTCACCCCTCCACTTT. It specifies CASSEGAGYDSPLHF.

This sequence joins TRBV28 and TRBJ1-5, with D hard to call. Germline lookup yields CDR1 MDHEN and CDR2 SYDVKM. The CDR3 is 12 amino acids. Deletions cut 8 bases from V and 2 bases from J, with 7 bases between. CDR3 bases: TGTGCCAGCTCCAATGGCAATCAGCCCCAGCATTTT. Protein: CASSNGNQPQHF.

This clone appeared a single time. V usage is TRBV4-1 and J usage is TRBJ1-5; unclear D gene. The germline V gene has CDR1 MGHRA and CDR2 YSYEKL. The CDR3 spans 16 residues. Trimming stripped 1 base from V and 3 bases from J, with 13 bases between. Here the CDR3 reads CASSQVYPDSNQPQHF. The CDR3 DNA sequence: TGCGCCAGCAGCCAAGTTTATCCGGACTCCAATCAGCCCCAGCATTTT.

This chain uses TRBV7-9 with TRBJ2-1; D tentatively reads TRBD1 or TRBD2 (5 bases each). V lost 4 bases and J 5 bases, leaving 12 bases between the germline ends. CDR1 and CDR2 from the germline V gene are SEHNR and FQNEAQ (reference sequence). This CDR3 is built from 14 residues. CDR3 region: CASSSLEGHNEQFF. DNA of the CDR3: TGTGCCAGCAGCTCTCTCGAGGGACACAATGAGCAGTTCTTC. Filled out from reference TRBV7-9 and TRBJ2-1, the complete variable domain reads DTGVSQNPRHKITKRGQNVTFRCDPISEHNRLYWYRQTLGQGPEFLTYFQNEAQLEKSRLLSDRFSAERPKGSFSTLEIQRTEQGDSAMYLCASSSLEGHNEQFFGPGTRLTVL.